The clone carrying this T cell receptor beta chain was seen many times. Antigen unknown. The entry originates in a study of beta chain features in type 1 diabetes. Overall study results and limits: In every one of the four CD4+ subsets, TCRB CDR3s were moderately but significantly shorter in Type 1 diabetes patients.

V lost 0 bases and J 5 bases, leaving 10 bases between the germline ends. CDR3 length equals 14 residues. The germline CDR1 and CDR2 sequences are SNHLY and FYNNEI. Isolated RNA was reverse transcribed in full, so expressed TCRB transcripts were sequenced. The data were produced by immunoSEQ multiplex PCR, yet TCRdb's version contains in-frame clones alone and is incomplete. The data show 150,000 to 190,000 clones, roughly 8.1% seen once. The sequencing input was central memory CD4+ T cells from blood. The rearrangement uses TRBV2 and TRBJ1-2; tentatively, D is TRBD1 (6 bases). The sequence was collected from a man between 18 and 29 years old in good health. CDR3 DNA sequence: TGTGCCAGCAGTGAAGCCAGGGGAGGGTATGGCTACACCTTC. As protein: CASSEARGGYGYTF.